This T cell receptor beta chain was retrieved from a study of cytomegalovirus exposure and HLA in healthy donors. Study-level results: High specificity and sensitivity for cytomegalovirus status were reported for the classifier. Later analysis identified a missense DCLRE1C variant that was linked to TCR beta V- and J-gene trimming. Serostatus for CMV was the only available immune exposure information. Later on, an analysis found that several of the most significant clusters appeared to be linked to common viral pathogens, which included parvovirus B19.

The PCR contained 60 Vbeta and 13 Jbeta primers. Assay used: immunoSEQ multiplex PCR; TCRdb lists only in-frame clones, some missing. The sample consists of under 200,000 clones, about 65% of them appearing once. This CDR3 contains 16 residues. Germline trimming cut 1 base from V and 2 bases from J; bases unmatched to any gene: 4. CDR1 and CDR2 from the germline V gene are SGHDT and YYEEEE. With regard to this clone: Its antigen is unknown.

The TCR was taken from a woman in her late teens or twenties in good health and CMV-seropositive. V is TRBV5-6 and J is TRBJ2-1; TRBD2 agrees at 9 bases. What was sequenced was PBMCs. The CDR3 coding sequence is TGTGCCAGCAGCTTGTTCCCTAGCGGGGCCTACAATGAGCAGTTCTTC. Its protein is CASSLFPSGAYNEQFF.